This entry is about one T cell receptor beta chain. This clonotype occurred a few times. Its antigen is still unknown. Base quality data are lacking; no much larger clone is found one base away. The data stem from a study of response to subunit inactivated influenza vaccine (dated by TCRdb to 2017 to 2018). At the level of the whole study: Deep quantitative profiling of the T cell receptor repertoire was used in the study to follow responses to a trivalent subunit inactivated influenza vaccine.

CDR3 length: 17 amino acids, cysteine to phenylalanine. The DNA shown is the 51-base CDR3, in frame from base 1. For this chain, trimming is 2 bases at the V end and 4 bases at the J end, and the number of junction bases without a gene match is 8. CDR1 and CDR2 are drawn from the germline V gene: KGHDR, SFDVKD. Receptor libraries were prepared by RT-PCR. The sample was run on an Illumina HiSeq 2500. TCRdb ran its own pipeline on the public reads, namely fastp trimming at Q25 and MiXCR clone calling, and kept in-frame beta chains. Each CDR3 protein gets just one entry, which takes the most common genes and DNA from the rows behind it. This sample holds roughly 700,000 distinct CDR3 sequences; approximately 13% were observed only once. Around 7% of the sample is held by the ten biggest clonotypes. General conclusions and limits of the study: The authors suggested that each seasonal influenza vaccination may recruit only a limited number of new T cells.

This TCR was recovered from a middle-aged man who received an inactivated influenza vaccine. Donor details come from another sample of the same person, matched by shared clones. Rearrangement joined TRBV24-1 to TRBJ2-3, and TRBD2 matches 10 of the central bases. The source material was PBMCs from blood, sampled approximately 15 days before vaccination. The DNA sequence is given as TGTGCCACCAGTGATTCCCGAGCTACTAGCGGGGCAGATACGCAGTATTTT. Its product reads: CATSDSRATSGADTQYF.